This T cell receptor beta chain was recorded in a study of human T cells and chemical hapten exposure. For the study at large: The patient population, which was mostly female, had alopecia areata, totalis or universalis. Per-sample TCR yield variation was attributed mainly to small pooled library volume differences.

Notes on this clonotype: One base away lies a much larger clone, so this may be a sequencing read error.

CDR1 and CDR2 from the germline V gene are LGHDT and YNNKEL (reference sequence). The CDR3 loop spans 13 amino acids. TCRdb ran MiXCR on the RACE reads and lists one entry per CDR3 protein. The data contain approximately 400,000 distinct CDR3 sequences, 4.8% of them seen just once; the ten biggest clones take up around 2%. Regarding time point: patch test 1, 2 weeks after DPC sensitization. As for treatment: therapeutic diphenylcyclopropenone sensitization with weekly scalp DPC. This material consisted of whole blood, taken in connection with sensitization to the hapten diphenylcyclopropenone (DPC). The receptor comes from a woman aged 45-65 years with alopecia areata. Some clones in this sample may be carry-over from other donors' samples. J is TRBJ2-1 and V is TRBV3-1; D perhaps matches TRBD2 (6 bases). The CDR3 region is CASSQMGGNEQLF. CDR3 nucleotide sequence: TGTGCCAGCAGCCAAATGGGAGGTAATGAGCAGTTGTTC.